The rows below give T cell receptor beta chains drawn from one sample of a study of Ad26.COV2.S vaccination and SARS-CoV-2 variants. Sequencing used immunoSEQ multiplex PCR; TCRdb keeps in-frame clones, though not all of them. The sample gives 450,000 to 550,000 clones, about 89% of which show up once; 1.5% to 2% is in the top ten. Sample: peripheral blood, taken in a trial of Ad26.COV2.S vaccine versus placebo. These receptors were taken from a person aged 18-65 years who received the Ad26.COV2.S COVID-19 vaccine or a placebo. CDR3s include the opening cysteine and the closing phenylalanine or tryptophan. A D gene is named only where the DNA matches it firmly. A row's size may be missing; if present it is once, few, many or a size class.

J gene	V gene	D gene	clone size	CDR3 DNA	CDR3 protein
TRBJ1-4	TRBV24-1	.	.	TGTGCCACCAGTGATTCCCGGGGTGATGGTGAAAAACTGTTTTTT	CATSDSRGDGEKLFF
TRBJ2-3	TRBV4-1	.	.	TGCGCCAGCAGCCAAGAGCGGGTTAGCACAGATACGCAGTATTTT	CASSQERVSTDTQYF
TRBJ1-2	TRBV7-9	.	.	TGTGCCAGCAGCTTAGACAGGGAACTTGGTGGCTACACCTTC	CASSLDRELGGYTF
TRBJ1-5	TRBV18	TRBD1	.	TGTGCCAGCTCACTTGACAGGGCTCCTCAGCCCCAGCATTTT	CASSLDRAPQPQHF
TRBJ2-7	TRBV30	.	.	TGTGCCTGGAGCCCAGGGGCCTCACTAGCAGGCTACGAGCAGTACTTC	CAWSPGASLAGYEQYF
TRBJ1-3	TRBV25-1	.	.	TGTGCCAGCAGTAGAGGGGGTGGAAACACCATATATTTT	CASSRGGGNTIYF
TRBJ2-7	TRBV28	TRBD1	.	TGTGCCAGCAGCGCACCCCAGGGGGCCTACGAGCAGTACTTC	CASSAPQGAYEQYF
TRBJ1-6	TRBV4-1	.	once	TGCGCCAGCAGCCAAGATCGAAATTACAGGGATTCACCCCTCCACTTT	CASSQDRNYRDSPLHF
TRBJ2-7	TRBV18	TRBD1	.	TGTGCCAGCTCAGTGACAGGGGGGAACGAGCAGTACTTC	CASSVTGGNEQYF
TRBJ2-3	TRBV24-1	.	.	TGTGCCACCAGTGCGGCAGCTACAGATACGCAGTATTTT	CATSAAATDTQYF